Below are 28 T cell receptor beta chains sequenced from a single sample in a study of blood T cell repertoires in COVID-19. Data came from immunoSEQ multiplex PCR; TCRdb stores just in-frame clones and leaves some out. This sample has some 490,000 clones, with approximately 91% found just once. The specimen sequenced was PBMCs or T cells enriched from blood (not recorded which). Source of these receptors: a woman aged 55-69 years who had recovered from COVID-19.

The rearrangement joins TRBV5-1 to TRBJ1-1; D may be TRBD1 (5 bases). This CDR3 comprises 13 residues. Between the trimmed V and J ends, which lost 1 base and 10 bases, there was a span of 14 bases. Germline CDR1 reads SGHRS; CDR2 reads YFSETQ. The CDR3 reads CASSLRLAGVAFF. CDR3 DNA sequence: TGCGCCAGCAGCTTGAGGTTGGCGGGGGTAGCTTTCTTT.

For this clone: Other nucleotide sequences in the sample specify the same CDR3. The chain couples TRBV30 to TRBJ1-3, with a tentative D call TRBD1 (5 bases). The CDR3 sequence is 13 residues long. Per the germline V gene, CDR1 is GTSNPN and CDR2 is SVGIG (reference sequence). Between the trimmed V and J ends, which lost 2 bases and 2 bases, there was a span of 7 bases. In DNA form, the CDR3 reads TGTGCCTGGAGTTCGGGGGCTGGAAACACCATATATTTT. This encodes CAWSSGAGNTIYF. The whole variable domain, filled in from reference TRBV30 and TRBJ1-3, reads SQTIHQWPATLVQPVGSPLSLECTVEGTSNPNLYWYRQAAGRGLQLLFYSVGIGQISSEVPQNLSASRPQDRQFILSSKKLLLSDSGFYLCAWSSGAGNTIYFGEGSWLTVV.

This sequence joins TRBV5-6 and TRBJ1-3; D call uncertain. The germline V and J ends were trimmed by 4 bases and 3 bases, with 11 bases remaining between them. The CDR3 runs to 14 residues. Germline CDR1 reads SGHDT; CDR2 reads YYEEEE. Here the CDR3 DNA reads TGTGCCAGCAGCCCAGGCGAACGTGGAAACACCATATATTTT. Protein: CASSPGERGNTIYF.

The J gene is TRBJ2-7, the V gene TRBV7-2; the D gene is possibly TRBD2 (7 bases). The V gene lost 0 bases and the J gene lost 6 bases, with 9 bases spanning the gap. CDR1 SGHTA and CDR2 FQGNSA come from the germline V gene. This CDR3 has 13 residues. The CDR3 DNA sequence: TGTGCCAGCAGCTTAGCGGGGGGGCTCGAGCAGTACGTC. It specifies CASSLAGGLEQYV.

This chain uses TRBV14 with TRBJ2-7; weak D call: TRBD1 (6 bases). The ends were cut back, 0 bases at V and 1 base at J, with 13 bases in the middle. Germline V gives CDR1 SGHDN, CDR2 FVKESK. The length of the CDR3 is 16 residues. For the CDR3, the DNA is TGTGCCAGCAGCCAAGACCTGGACAGTCCATCCTACGAGCAGTACTTC. Protein: CASSQDLDSPSYEQYF.

This rearrangement joins TRBV5-5 to TRBJ1-1, with D unclear. Germline-derived CDR1 and CDR2 are SGHKS and YYEKEE (reference sequence). Trimming took 0 bases from V and 4 from J, leaving 13 bases between them. The CDR3 contains 15 residues. CDR3 DNA sequence: TGTGCCAGCAGCTTGGTGTTGCGCGGGAGCACTGAAGCTTTCTTT. Amino acid sequence: CASSLVLRGSTEAFF.

The chain has TRBV5-4 and TRBJ2-7, with a weak D call TRBD2 (5 bases). CDR1 SGHNT and CDR2 YYREEE come from the germline V gene (reference sequence). V gave up 0 bases and J gave up 5 bases, with 15 bases separating them. The CDR3 loop spans 15 amino acids. CDR3 region: CASSLDSQTGNEQYF. CDR3 nucleotide sequence: TGTGCCAGCAGCTTGGACAGCCAGACGGGGAACGAGCAGTACTTC.

V and J are TRBV6-2 or TRBV6-3 and TRBJ1-2; D gene ambiguous. Germline values: CDR1 MNHEY, CDR2 SVGEGT. This CDR3 is built from 16 residues. Trimming left V 2 bases short and J 5 bases short, with 18 bases between. In DNA form, the CDR3 reads TGTGCCAGCAGTTACCTCTTCGACCCAATCAGGTATGGCTACACCTTC. Encoded protein: CASSYLFDPIRYGYTF.

This chain joins TRBV2 and TRBJ1-2; D ambiguous. The V end lost 5 bases, the J end lost 0 bases, and 4 bases lay between the germline ends. Germline V lookup: CDR1 SNHLY, CDR2 FYNNEI. The CDR3 totals 12 residues. CDR3 region: CASSRANYGYTF. DNA for the CDR3: TGTGCCAGCAGTCGGGCTAACTATGGCTACACCTTC. Full variable domain (remainder filled in from reference TRBV2 and TRBJ1-2): EPEVTQTPSHQVTQMGQEVILRCVPISNHLYFYWYRQILGQKVEFLVSFYNNEISEKSEIFDDQFSVERPDGSNFTLKIRSTKLEDSAMYFCASSRANYGYTFGSGTRLTVV.

With regard to this clone: This specimen includes other DNA sequences encoding the same CDR3. This chain links TRBV5-1 with TRBJ2-3; tentatively, D is TRBD2 (6 bases). This CDR3 is built from 16 residues. Germline CDR1 SGHRS, CDR2 YFSETQ. V was cut by 0 bases and J by 1 base, with 12 bases left in between. CDR3 sequence reads: CASSLGGGAGTDTQYF. CDR3 nucleotides: TGCGCCAGCAGCTTGGGAGGAGGGGCCGGCACAGATACGCAGTATTTT. Combining the CDR3 with reference TRBV5-1 and TRBJ2-3 gives the whole variable domain KAGVTQTPRYLIKTRGQQVTLSCSPISGHRSVSWYQQTPGQGLQFLFEYFSETQRNKGNFPGRFSGRQFSNSRSEMNVSTLELGDSALYLCASSLGGGAGTDTQYFGPGTRLTVL.

The chain uses TRBV7-9 and TRBJ1-5, with D unclear. CDR3 length: 15 residues. Germline V lookup: CDR1 SEHNR, CDR2 FQNEAQ (reference sequence). V dropped 3 bases and J dropped 2 bases, with 11 bases sitting between them. The CDR3 DNA is TGTGCCAGCAGCTTGTCGGGTATCGGCAATCAGCCCCAGCATTTT. This translates into CASSLSGIGNQPQHF.

The rearrangement joins TRBV15 to TRBJ2-3; D is perhaps TRBD2 (6 bases). V lost 2 bases to trimming and J lost 2 bases, with 14 bases between them. The CDR3 covers 16 residues. CDR1 LNHNV and CDR2 YYDKDF come from the germline V gene (reference sequence). CDR3 loop: CATSRPGAGITDTQYF. The CDR3 DNA sequence: TGTGCCACCAGCAGACCCGGGGCGGGGATCACAGATACGCAGTATTTT.

The gene calls are TRBV5-4 and TRBJ2-2; maybe TRBD1 (6 bases). Germline values: CDR1 SGHNT, CDR2 YYREEE (reference sequence). The length of the CDR3 is 16 residues. V was pared by 0 bases and J by 0 bases, with 9 bases between. The CDR3 DNA is TGTGCCAGCAGCTTGGCTACAGGGACGAACACCGGGGAGCTGTTTTTT. Protein sequence: CASSLATGTNTGELFF. Looking up the rest from reference TRBV5-4 and TRBJ2-2 gives the full variable domain: ETGVTQSPTHLIKTRGQQVTLRCSSQSGHNTVSWYQQALGQGPQFIFQYYREEENGRGNFPPRFSGLQFPNYSSELNVNALELDDSALYLCASSLATGTNTGELFFGEGSRLTVL.

J is TRBJ2-7 and V is TRBV11-2; TRBD1 is a possible D gene (6 bases). CDR3 size: 12 residues. V shed 5 bases and J shed 3 bases, with 8 bases lying between them. Germline V gene data show CDR1 as SGHAT and CDR2 as FQNNGV. The CDR3 here is CASSVQGYEQYF. The DNA of the CDR3 is TGTGCCAGCAGCGTACAGGGCTACGAGCAGTACTTC. Together with reference TRBV11-2 and TRBJ2-7, the CDR3 gives the full variable domain: EAGVAQSPRYKIIEKRQSVAFWCNPISGHATLYWYQQILGQGPKLLIQFQNNGVVDDSQLPKDRFSAERLKGVDSTLKIQPAKLEDSAVYLCASSVQGYEQYFGPGTRLTVT.

This chain joins TRBV10-2 and TRBJ1-1, with TRBD1 matching 8 bases. The CDR3 runs to 12 residues. Germline assignment: CDR1 WSHSY and CDR2 SAAADI. Losses at the gene ends were 10 bases for V and 3 bases for J; bases not matched to a gene: 4. The CDR3 region is CATVGQDTEAFF. As DNA, the CDR3 is TGCGCCACCGTGGGACAGGACACTGAAGCTTTCTTT.

In nucleotides, the CDR3 is TGTGCCAGCAGCTTAAACAGGGGGGTTCCCACAGATACGCAGTATTTT. Amino acids: CASSLNRGVPTDTQYF. V is TRBV11-2 and J is TRBJ2-3; 8 nucleotides align to TRBD1. The CDR3 length is 16 residues. Germline V gives CDR1 SGHAT, CDR2 FQNNGV. Trimming cost V 2 bases and J 2 bases; bases outside gene matches: 6.

The chain is built from TRBV24-1 and TRBJ1-2; 7 bases are a match to TRBD1. The CDR3 has 14 residues. V gave up 4 bases and J gave up 6 bases; unmatched junction bases: 7. The V gene's germline CDR1 is KGHDR and CDR2 SFDVKD. The CDR3 sequence: CATSESQGTDGYTF. The DNA of the CDR3 is TGTGCCACCAGTGAGTCACAGGGGACTGATGGCTACACCTTC.

J is TRBJ1-2 and V is TRBV28, with TRBD1 identical over 7 bases. The germline V gene has CDR1 MDHEN and CDR2 SYDVKM. Trimming at V came to 5 bases and at J to 3 bases, leaving 3 bases not matched to a gene. CDR3 length equals 13 residues. CDR3 nucleotide sequence: TGTGCCAGCAGTATCACAGGGGACTATGGCTACACCTTC. This codes for CASSITGDYGYTF.

This clone was detected once. This chain connects TRBV5-1 to TRBJ2-1, with TRBD2 matching 12 bases. Germline V gene sequence: CDR1 SGHRS, CDR2 YFSETQ. This CDR3 region has 17 residues. Losses at the gene ends were 0 bases for V and 8 bases for J; bases not matched to a gene: 9. CDR3 coding DNA: TGCGCCAGCAGCTTGGCCGGGGGACTAGCGGGCCGGCATGAGCAGTTCTTC. Amino acid sequence: CASSLAGGLAGRHEQFF.

The rearrangement joins TRBV27 to TRBJ2-7; a weak D match, TRBD1 (5 bases). V lost 8 bases to trimming and J lost 5 bases, with 16 bases between them. This CDR3 region has 13 residues. Germline CDR1 and CDR2: MNHEY and SMNVEV (reference sequence). The CDR3 sequence is CASRQTGLHEQYF. In nucleotides, the CDR3 is TGTGCCAGCCGCCAAACAGGTCTGCACGAGCAGTACTTC.

The chain recombines TRBV10-1 with TRBJ2-2; D is unclear. V lost 11 bases to trimming and J lost 2 bases, with 15 bases between them. The CDR3 extends over 14 amino acids. Germline V gene data show CDR1 as WNHNN and CDR2 as SYGVQD (reference sequence). This CDR3 reads CAVLVESNTGELFF. Written as DNA, the CDR3 is TGCGCCGTTTTGGTGGAGTCCAACACCGGGGAGCTGTTTTTT.

This chain connects TRBV9 to TRBJ1-6; D gene ambiguous. Germline CDR1 is SGDLS and CDR2 is YYNGEE. Trimming removed 0 bases at V and 1 base at J, with 14 bases between. There are 18 residues in the CDR3. The CDR3: CASSVALSGGSYNSPLHF. The CDR3 bases are TGTGCCAGCAGCGTAGCCTTGAGTGGAGGTTCCTATAATTCACCCCTCCACTTT.

The chain uses TRBV24-1 and TRBJ2-3; tentatively, D is TRBD2 (7 bases). Germline V gene data show CDR1 as KGHDR and CDR2 as SFDVKD. The V gene lost 4 bases and the J gene lost 6 bases, with 13 bases spanning the gap. The CDR3 has 14 residues. As DNA, the CDR3 is TGTGCCACCAGTGACGCTCGGGGGGCCGATACGCAGTATTTT. Its translation: CATSDARGADTQYF.

The chain has TRBV12-5 and TRBJ2-3, with TRBD2 as a possible D gene (6 bases). The CDR3 runs 15 residues. V gave up 4 bases and J gave up 6 bases, with 17 bases separating them. CDR1 and CDR2 from the germline V gene are LGHNT and FRNRAP. In DNA, the CDR3 is TGTGCTAGTGGTTCAGGACTAAGCAAGGCGGATACGCAGTATTTT. As protein: CASGSGLSKADTQYF.

The chain employs TRBV5-1 and TRBJ1-2, with no clear D. V lost 4 bases and J lost 0, with 7 bases in between. Germline loops: CDR1 SGHRS, CDR2 YFSETQ. The CDR3 runs 13 residues. CDR3 sequence: CASSATSNYGYTF. Here the CDR3 DNA reads TGCGCCAGCAGCGCGACATCTAACTATGGCTACACCTTC. Full variable domain (remainder filled in from reference TRBV5-1 and TRBJ1-2): KAGVTQTPRYLIKTRGQQVTLSCSPISGHRSVSWYQQTPGQGLQFLFEYFSETQRNKGNFPGRFSGRQFSNSRSEMNVSTLELGDSALYLCASSATSNYGYTFGSGTRLTVV.

The J gene is TRBJ2-2, the V gene TRBV12-3 or TRBV12-4, with D possibly matching TRBD2 (6 bases). This CDR3 comprises 13 residues. V shed 7 bases and J shed 4 bases, with 10 bases lying between them. The CDR3, as DNA: TGTGCCAGCACCCCCGGGGGCACCGGGGAGCTGTTTTTT. The encoded protein is CASTPGGTGELFF.

V and J are TRBV4-2 and TRBJ2-5, with D maybe TRBD2 (5 bases). V gave up 0 bases and J gave up 8 bases, with 19 bases separating them. The CDR3 spans 16 residues. From germline, CDR1 is LGHNA and CDR2 YNFKEQ. CDR3: CASSQDAAAGPGTQYF. The CDR3 bases are TGTGCCAGCAGCCAAGATGCAGCGGCGGGCCCCGGTACCCAGTACTTC.

This sequence joins TRBV3-1 (or the pseudogene TRBV3-2) and TRBJ2-4, with 12 bases that match TRBD2. Germline trimming cut 5 bases from V and 1 base from J; bases unmatched to any gene: 3. This CDR3 is 16 amino acids long. The V gene's germline CDR1 is LGHDT and CDR2 YNNKEL (reference sequence). CDR3 sequence (DNA): TGTGCCAGCAGCAAAACTAGCGGGGGGGCCAAAAACATTCAGTACTTC. The encoded protein is CASSKTSGGAKNIQYF.